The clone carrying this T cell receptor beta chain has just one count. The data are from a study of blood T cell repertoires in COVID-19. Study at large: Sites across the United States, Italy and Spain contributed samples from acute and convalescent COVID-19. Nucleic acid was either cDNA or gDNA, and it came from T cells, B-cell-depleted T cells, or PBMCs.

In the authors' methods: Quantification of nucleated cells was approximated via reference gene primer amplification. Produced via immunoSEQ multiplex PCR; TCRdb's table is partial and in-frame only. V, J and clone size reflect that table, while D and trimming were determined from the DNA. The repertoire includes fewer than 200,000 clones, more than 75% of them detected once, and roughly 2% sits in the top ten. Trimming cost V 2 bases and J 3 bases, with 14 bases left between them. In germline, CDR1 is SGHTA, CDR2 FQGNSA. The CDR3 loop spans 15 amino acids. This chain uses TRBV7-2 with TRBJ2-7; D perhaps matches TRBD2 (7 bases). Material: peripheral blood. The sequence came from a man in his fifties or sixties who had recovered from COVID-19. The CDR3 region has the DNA TGTGCCAGCAGCTTATCGGGGGGCACAATCTACGAGCAGTACTTC. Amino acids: CASSLSGGTIYEQYF.